Below are 10 T cell receptor beta chains sequenced from a single sample in a study of T cell clonality in common variable immunodeficiency. Produced via immunoSEQ multiplex PCR; TCRdb's table is partial and in-frame only. The specimen has some 39,000 clones, none found just once. Material for sequencing was peripheral blood mononuclear cells. All receptors come from a person between 18 and 70 years old in good health.

This clone was picked up many times. The read stops 3 residues short of the end of the CDR3; the missing end is completed from the germline J gene. The V and J genes are TRBV20-1 and TRBJ1-4; TRBD1 matches 9 bases. Germline V gene lookup returns CDR1 DFQATT and CDR2 SNEGSKA (reference sequence). This CDR3 comprises 12 residues. The junction had 2 bases not matched to a gene; V was cut back by 4 bases and J by 8 bases. The CDR3 protein is CSAMTGGEKLFF. The CDR3 DNA, read in part, is TGCAGTGCTATGACAGGGGGAGAAAAA.

The table lists this clone with many counts. The CDR3 DNA, read in part, is TGCAGTGCTCGGACGAGTTCAACTAGTTCACCC. Its protein product is CSARTSSTSSP. The whole CDR3 reads CSARTSSTSSPLHF. The chain combines TRBV20-1 with TRBJ1-6; no clear D gene. Read coverage stops 3 residues before the CDR3 terminus; the germline J gene supplies the remainder. V was cut by 5 bases and J by 9 bases, with 17 bases left in between. This CDR3 comprises 14 residues. Per germline, CDR1 DFQATT and CDR2 SNEGSKA (reference sequence).

The sample holds many counts of this clone. The read ends 3 residues early relative to the CDR3; the germline J gene fills the gap. This chain uses TRBV2 with TRBJ2-2; D may be TRBD2 (6 bases). The V end lost 4 bases, the J end lost 2 bases, and 8 bases lay between the germline ends. This CDR3 is built from 14 residues. Looked up from germline, CDR1 is SNHLY and CDR2 is FYNNEI. The sequenced part of the CDR3 DNA is TGTGCCAGCAGTGGGACTACTAACACCGGGGAG. Translated, it gives CASSGTTNTGE. In full, the CDR3 is CASSGTTNTGELFF. The whole variable domain, filled in from reference TRBV2 and TRBJ2-2, reads EPEVTQTPSHQVTQMGQEVILRCVPISNHLYFYWYRQILGQKVEFLVSFYNNEISEKSEIFDDQFSVERPDGSNFTLKIRSTKLEDSAMYFCASSGTTNTGELFFGEGSRLTVL.

This clone was seen many times. The read ends 3 residues shy of where the CDR3 ends; the end is completed using the germline J gene. The chain couples TRBV20-1 to TRBJ2-5, with 9 bases fitting TRBD2. The CDR3 is 12 residues long. The germline V gene encodes CDR1 DFQATT and CDR2 SNEGSKA (reference sequence). The V and J ends lost 8 bases and 5 bases, in that order; junction bases with no gene match: 6. The CDR3 here is CSRREGGETQYF. The part of the CDR3 DNA that was read is TGCAGTCGGCGGGAGGGCGGGGAGACC.

With respect to this clone: The CDR3 goes on 3 residues after the read ends, and that part is filled in from the germline J gene. The V call is TRBV10-2, the J call TRBJ2-2; D is undetermined. The CDR3 loop spans 12 amino acids. CDR1 and CDR2 (germline): WSHSY, SAAADI. V was cut by 7 bases and J by 8 bases, with 11 bases left in between. The CDR3 loop reads CASNLASGELFF. The covered CDR3 bases are TGCGCCAGCAATCTCGCGTCGGGGGAG.

This clone was detected many times. The read falls 3 residues short of the CDR3 end, and the missing part is taken from the germline J gene. The chain carries TRBV10-1 and TRBJ2-1; TRBD2 agrees at 10 bases. The CDR3 is 14 residues long. With V trimmed by 8 bases and J by 5 bases, 6 bases remained unmatched. Germline loops: CDR1 WNHNN, CDR2 SYGVQD (reference sequence). The CDR3 sequence is CASGTSANDNEQFF. The part of the CDR3 DNA that was read is TGCGCCAGCGGGACTAGCGCAAATGACAATGAG.

This clone was seen ten or more times. The read ends 3 residues before the CDR3 terminus; that terminus is restored from the germline J gene. V is TRBV6-2 or TRBV6-3 and J is TRBJ2-7; TRBD1 matches at 10 bases. Germline V gene sequence: CDR1 MNHEY, CDR2 SVGEGT. This CDR3 has 17 residues. Trimming cost V 0 bases and J 5 bases; bases outside gene matches: 10. The CDR3: CASSYSRFGTGVHEQYF. The covered CDR3 bases are TGTGCCAGCAGTTACTCGCGTTTCGGGACAGGGGTCCACGAG.

At least ten counts were recorded for this clone. The read halts 3 residues ahead of the CDR3 end, with the missing end drawn from the germline J gene. The gene calls are TRBV6-1 and TRBJ2-2, with D perhaps matching TRBD1 (6 bases). There are 16 residues in the CDR3. Germline V gene sequence: CDR1 MNHNS, CDR2 SASEGT. V was cut by 3 bases and J by 0 bases, with 11 bases left in between. This CDR3 is CASSEMAGANTGELFF. CDR3 DNA, as far as it was read: TGTGCCAGCAGTGAGATGGCAGGGGCGAACACCGGGGAG.

This clone was seen ten or more times. The DNA ends 3 residues before the CDR3 does, and the rest of the CDR3 is filled in from the germline J gene. The chain uses TRBV18 and TRBJ1-5, with 8 bases matching TRBD1. Germline CDR1 is KGHSH and CDR2 is LQKENI. With V trimmed by 6 bases and J by 2 bases, 6 bases remained unmatched. There are 15 residues in the CDR3. Incomplete CDR3 DNA: TGTGCCAGCTCCCCCTCAGGGGGCGGCAATCAGCCC. Its protein product is CASSPSGGGNQP. The entire CDR3 protein is CASSPSGGGNQPQHF.

Many counts were recorded for this clone. The read halts 3 residues ahead of the CDR3 end, with the missing end drawn from the germline J gene. V usage is TRBV20-1 and J usage is TRBJ2-1; 11 bases agree with TRBD2. Germline V gives CDR1 DFQATT, CDR2 SNEGSKA (reference sequence). The CDR3 totals 14 residues. V dropped 7 bases and J dropped 7; count of bases not matched to a gene: 9. The DNA read from the CDR3 is TGCAGTGTCCGCCTTAGCGGGAGGGCAAATGAG. It translates to CSVRLSGRANE. The full CDR3 reads CSVRLSGRANEQFF.